Below, 26 T cell receptor beta chains from the same sample are listed, as sequenced in a study of cytotoxic CD8 clonotypes in ibrutinib-treated CLL (dated by TCRdb to the early 2020s). The library was produced with the immunoSEQ multiplex PCR assay. TCRdb took this table from immuneACCESS and kept in-frame rearrangements with V and J called. Such tables lack part of the clones; where checked against another copy, unresolved V genes explain under half of the gap, and the rest is unexplained. Across this sample there are 58,000 or so clones, with less than 75% seen only once. The ten top clones hold roughly 15% of the sample. Per the publication, the time point label means: about eleven months on ibrutinib. The source material was PBMCs, sampled after 12 months of ibrutinib treatment. Source of these receptors: a human donor with chronic lymphocytic leukemia.

V usage is TRBV2 and J usage is TRBJ2-7, with TRBD1 matching over 7 bases. This CDR3 region has 12 residues. Germline V gene data show CDR1 as SNHLY and CDR2 as FYNNEI. The ends lost 11 bases at V and 3 bases at J; junction bases unmatched: 7. In DNA form, the CDR3 reads TGTGCCGGTGGGGACAGCCACTACGAGCAGTACTTC. This sequence encodes CAGGDSHYEQYF.

This clone was counted between two and nine times. The chain employs TRBV5-4 and TRBJ2-3; 12 bases fit TRBD2. The CDR3 sequence is 17 residues long. CDR1 SGHNT and CDR2 YYREEE come from the germline V gene (reference sequence). Losses at the gene ends were 4 bases for V and 4 bases for J; bases not matched to a gene: 10. CDR3 residues: CASSPTSGGRRADTQYF. The CDR3 DNA reads as TGTGCCAGCAGCCCGACTAGCGGGGGCCGGAGGGCAGATACGCAGTATTTT.

The chain uses TRBV10-3 and TRBJ2-2; D unresolved. V lost 0 bases to trimming and J lost 4 bases, with 6 bases between them. Looked up from germline, CDR1 is ENHRY and CDR2 is SYGVKD. There are 14 residues in the CDR3. CDR3 amino acids: CAISESRTTGELFF. As DNA, the CDR3 is TGTGCCATCAGTGAGTCAAGGACCACCGGGGAGCTGTTTTTT.

The chain employs TRBV18 and TRBJ1-3; no firm D call. CDR3 length: 18 residues. The germline CDR1 and CDR2 sequences are KGHSH and LQKENI. The V end was cut by 2 bases, the J end by 0 bases, with 17 bases between. The CDR3 sequence is CASSPFTAGQISGNTIYF. In DNA form, the CDR3 reads TGTGCCAGCTCACCATTTACGGCAGGCCAGATCTCTGGAAACACCATATATTTT. Full variable domain (outside the CDR3, taken from reference TRBV18 and TRBJ1-3): NAGVMQNPRHLVRRRGQEARLRCSPMKGHSHVYWYRQLPEEGLKFMVYLQKENIIDESGMPKERFSAEFPKEGPSILRIQQVVRGDSAAYFCASSPFTAGQISGNTIYFGEGSWLTVV.

The gene calls are TRBV28 and TRBJ1-1; tentatively, D is TRBD1 (5 bases). This CDR3 comprises 16 residues. Trimming removed 7 bases from V and 1 base from J, with 19 bases in between. CDR1 is MDHEN and CDR2 is SYDVKM in the germline V gene. The CDR3 coding sequence is TGTGCCAGCACCTCCCCGGCAGACCAGGGGAACACTGAAGCTTTCTTT. This translates into CASTSPADQGNTEAFF. Full variable domain (remainder filled in from reference TRBV28 and TRBJ1-1): DVKVTQSSRYLVKRTGEKVFLECVQDMDHENMFWYRQDPGLGLRLIYFSYDVKMKEKGDIPEGYSVSREKKERFSLILESASTNQTSMYLCASTSPADQGNTEAFFGQGTRLTVV.

This clone was counted between two and nine times. This sequence joins TRBV6-6 and TRBJ1-3; D unclear. This CDR3 spans 14 amino acids. Trimming took off 8 bases at V and 0 bases at J, with 11 bases between the two ends. Looked up from germline, CDR1 is MNHNY and CDR2 is SVGAGI (reference sequence). The CDR3 reads CASHSAFSGNTIYF. The CDR3 DNA follows: TGTGCCAGCCACAGCGCTTTCTCTGGAAACACCATATATTTT.

This clone was seen more than once but under ten times. The chain joins TRBV5-6 to TRBJ2-3; perhaps TRBD1 as D (5 bases). This CDR3 contains 17 residues. Trimming removed 0 bases at V and 2 bases at J, with 16 bases between. Germline V gene data show CDR1 as SGHDT and CDR2 as YYEEEE. The DNA for the CDR3 is TGTGCCAGCAGCTTGGCCTCAGGACATTTCTTCACAGATACGCAGTATTTT. It translates to CASSLASGHFFTDTQYF.

This clone has just a few counts. The chain uses TRBV6-5 and TRBJ1-1, with D perhaps matching TRBD1 (6 bases). The germline V gene encodes CDR1 MNHEY and CDR2 SVGAGI. V was trimmed by 7 bases and J by 2 bases, leaving 17 bases between them. The CDR3 extends over 15 amino acids. CDR3 residues: CASTPRGQGNTEAFF. The CDR3 DNA is TGTGCCAGCACTCCCCGGGGGCAGGGCAACACTGAAGCTTTCTTT.

V and J are TRBV7-2 and TRBJ2-7; D assignment may be TRBD1 or TRBD2 (5 bases each). Germline V gene lookup returns CDR1 SGHTA and CDR2 FQGNSA. Trimming pared 5 bases from V and 2 bases from J, leaving 13 bases between. This CDR3 comprises 14 residues. The CDR3 DNA sequence: TGTGCCAGCAGCCAGGGATGGGGACCCTACGAGCAGTACGTC. This codes for CASSQGWGPYEQYV.

The chain links TRBV6-6 to TRBJ2-1; the match to TRBD2 covers 14 bases. Germline V gene lookup returns CDR1 MNHNY and CDR2 SVGAGI (reference sequence). The CDR3 contains 16 residues. The ends lost 6 bases at V and 7 bases at J; junction bases unmatched: 8. CDR3 region: CASSPRLAGGTNEQFF. CDR3 nucleotides: TGTGCCAGCAGCCCACGACTAGCGGGGGGGACAAATGAGCAGTTCTTC.

This chain links TRBV7-9 with TRBJ2-3; D is unresolved. This CDR3 region has 16 residues. V lost 1 base and J lost 0, with 11 bases in between. Germline V gene sequence: CDR1 SEHNR, CDR2 FQNEAQ (reference sequence). The CDR3 loop is CASSLGLEQSTDTQYF. The CDR3 DNA is TGTGCCAGCAGCTTAGGGTTAGAGCAAAGCACAGATACGCAGTATTTT.

CDR3 sequence (DNA): TGCGCCAGCAGCTTGGACGCCTTTGGGGCCCAAGAGACCCAGTACTTC. It is translated as CASSLDAFGAQETQYF. V and J are TRBV5-1 and TRBJ2-5; possibly TRBD1 for D (5 bases). The CDR3 is 16 amino acids. The V gene lost 0 bases and the J gene lost 1 base, with 13 bases spanning the gap. The germline V gene encodes CDR1 SGHRS and CDR2 YFSETQ.

The chain has TRBV5-6 and TRBJ1-4, with D maybe TRBD1 (6 bases). The V and J ends lost 4 bases and 8 bases respectively, with 18 bases between them. Germline CDR1 and CDR2: SGHDT and YYEEEE. The CDR3 totals 15 residues. Written as DNA, the CDR3 is TGTGCCAGCAGCGCAACCGGACAGTTGAGGGAAAAACTGTTTTTT. Translation: CASSATGQLREKLFF. Full variable domain (rest looked up from reference TRBV5-6 and TRBJ1-4): DAGVTQSPTHLIKTRGQQVTLRCSPKSGHDTVSWYQQALGQGPQFIFQYYEEEERQRGNFPDRFSGHQFPNYSSELNVNALLLGDSALYLCASSATGQLREKLFFGSGTQLSVL.

The V call is TRBV2, the J call TRBJ2-3; D remains unclear. Germline CDR1 and CDR2: SNHLY and FYNNEI. This CDR3 comprises 15 residues. V lost 4 bases to trimming and J lost 0 bases, with 11 bases between them. The CDR3, as DNA: TGTGCCAGCAGTGTGCAGACGATAAGCACAGATACGCAGTATTTT. Translating gives CASSVQTISTDTQYF.

The genes are TRBV19 and TRBJ1-4, with no clear D. V was cut by 3 bases and J by 8 bases, with 7 bases left in between. This CDR3 contains 12 residues. In germline, CDR1 is LNHDA, CDR2 SQIVND (reference sequence). The CDR3 here is CASSMAREKLFF. The CDR3 coding sequence is TGTGCCAGTAGTATGGCCCGGGAAAAACTGTTTTTT.

This sequence joins TRBV6-5 and TRBJ1-1; no definite D call. This CDR3 comprises 13 residues. V lost 7 bases and J lost 8, with 17 bases in between. Germline CDR1 and CDR2: MNHEY and SVGAGI. CDR3: CASTEGFSREAFF. The CDR3 nucleotides are TGTGCCAGCACCGAAGGATTTTCCAGGGAAGCTTTCTTT.

This rearrangement joins TRBV5-4 to TRBJ1-1; 10 nucleotides align to TRBD1. Germline V gives CDR1 SGHNT, CDR2 YYREEE (reference sequence). This CDR3 has 15 amino acids. The V and J ends lost 3 bases and 0 bases, in that order; junction bases with no gene match: 2. DNA for the CDR3: TGTGCCAGCAGCTCGGGACAGGGGATGAACACTGAAGCTTTCTTT. The encoded protein is CASSSGQGMNTEAFF.

The chain is built from TRBV14 and TRBJ2-5; weak D call: TRBD2 (5 bases). Germline CDR1 reads SGHDN; CDR2 reads FVKESK. This CDR3 spans 13 amino acids. Trimming left V 7 bases short and J 5 bases short, with 14 bases between. CDR3 sequence: CASNGGWPETQYF. The CDR3 DNA reads as TGTGCCAGCAACGGCGGGTGGCCGGAGACCCAGTACTTC.

This chain joins TRBV5-6 and TRBJ1-2; D not resolved. V gave up 2 bases and J gave up 4 bases, with 9 bases separating them. Germline CDR1 is SGHDT and CDR2 is YYEEEE. The CDR3 runs to 13 residues. The CDR3 sequence: CASSFRSLYGYTF. CDR3 DNA: TGTGCCAGCAGCTTTAGGTCTCTCTATGGCTACACCTTC.

V and J are TRBV18 and TRBJ1-3, with a possible D match to TRBD1 (5 bases). Germline lookup yields CDR1 KGHSH and CDR2 LQKENI. Trimming took off 6 bases at V and 0 bases at J, with 12 bases between the two ends. CDR3 length equals 15 residues. The CDR3 reads CASSDVTVSGNTIYF. The CDR3 bases are TGTGCCAGCTCGGATGTGACAGTCTCTGGAAACACCATATATTTT.

The chain has TRBV6-5 and TRBJ1-1, with a weak D call TRBD1 (5 bases). Trimming left V 8 bases short and J 11 bases short, with 21 bases between. This CDR3 comprises 13 residues. Per germline, CDR1 MNHEY and CDR2 SVGAGI. The DNA for the CDR3 is TGTGCCAGCCGACCGTCAGGGAGCGGGAAGGCTTTCTTT. It is translated as CASRPSGSGKAFF.

This clone occurred many times. The DNA for the CDR3 is TGTGCCAGCAGTTTAACGGGGGGGGTTAGCAATCAGCCCCAGCATTTT. It yields the protein CASSLTGGVSNQPQHF. The chain uses TRBV27 and TRBJ1-5, with a possible D match to TRBD1 (5 bases). The CDR3 loop spans 16 amino acids. CDR1 is MNHEY and CDR2 is SMNVEV in the germline V gene (reference sequence). V was trimmed by 2 bases and J by 0 bases, leaving 11 bases between them.

The V gene is TRBV6-6, the J gene TRBJ2-1, with 8 bases fitting TRBD2. This CDR3 region has 14 residues. Germline V CDR1 and CDR2: MNHNY, SVGAGI (reference sequence). With V trimmed by 7 bases and J by 7 bases, 9 bases remained unmatched. The CDR3: CASIAGGSSNEQFF. CDR3 sequence (DNA): TGTGCCAGCATTGCGGGAGGCTCGTCGAATGAGCAGTTCTTC.

In this sample, this clone turned up a few times. The rearrangement uses TRBV5-4 and TRBJ2-2; no reliable D call. V lost 4 bases, J lost 4 bases, and 14 bases lay in between. Germline CDR1 SGHNT, CDR2 YYREEE (reference sequence). The CDR3 sequence is 15 residues long. The CDR3: CASSTITHGTGELFF. In DNA, the CDR3 is TGTGCCAGCAGCACGATAACCCACGGCACCGGGGAGCTGTTTTTT.

The gene calls are TRBV2 and TRBJ1-2; D may be TRBD1 (5 bases). The CDR3 extends over 13 amino acids. In germline, CDR1 is SNHLY, CDR2 FYNNEI. Trimming removed 4 bases from V and 4 bases from J, with 10 bases in between. For the CDR3, the DNA is TGTGCCAGCAGTGTGACAGTACCCTATGGCTACACCTTC. Residues: CASSVTVPYGYTF.

The V call is TRBV6-4, the J call TRBJ1-2; 12 positions match TRBD1. Per the germline V gene, CDR1 is MRHNA and CDR2 is SNTAGT. After removal of 5 bases from V and 6 bases from J, the junction contained 7 bases not matched to a gene. The CDR3 runs to 15 residues. The CDR3 DNA follows: TGTGCCAGCAGTCAATCCGGGACAGGGGGCGATGGCTACACCTTC. Translation: CASSQSGTGGDGYTF.